This TCR beta chain derives from a study of response to subunit inactivated influenza vaccine. A few counts support this clonotype. The CDR3 has 12 residues. Germline V gene lookup returns CDR1 DFQATT and CDR2 SNEGSKA (reference sequence). With 3 bases removed from V and 9 bases from J, the gap between germline ends came to 12 bases. MiXCR was run by TCRdb on the RT-PCR reads, yielding one entry per CDR3 protein. Of about 540,000 distinct CDR3 sequences in the sample, approximately 22% were seen once. The sample also formed part of further work on T cells expressing NK-cell markers. That work contributes: cDNA encoding TCR beta was synthesized via 5'RACE template switching incorporating UMIs. HCMV seropositivity characterized seven of the eight sequenced donors, and seronegativity one. These clonotypes, the leaders elsewhere, also led the CD3+CD56-NKG2C+ fraction in a handful of donors.

The chain couples TRBV20-1 to TRBJ2-1; possibly TRBD1 or TRBD2 for D (5 bases each). The sample in question was CD4+ T cells sorted from PBMCs, obtained 11 to 12 days after vaccination. The receptor was derived from a man aged 45-60 years who received an inactivated influenza vaccine. The CDR3 nucleotides are TGCAGTGCTAGTGCCTCGGGGCCTGAGCAGTTCTTC. This codes for CSASASGPEQFF.